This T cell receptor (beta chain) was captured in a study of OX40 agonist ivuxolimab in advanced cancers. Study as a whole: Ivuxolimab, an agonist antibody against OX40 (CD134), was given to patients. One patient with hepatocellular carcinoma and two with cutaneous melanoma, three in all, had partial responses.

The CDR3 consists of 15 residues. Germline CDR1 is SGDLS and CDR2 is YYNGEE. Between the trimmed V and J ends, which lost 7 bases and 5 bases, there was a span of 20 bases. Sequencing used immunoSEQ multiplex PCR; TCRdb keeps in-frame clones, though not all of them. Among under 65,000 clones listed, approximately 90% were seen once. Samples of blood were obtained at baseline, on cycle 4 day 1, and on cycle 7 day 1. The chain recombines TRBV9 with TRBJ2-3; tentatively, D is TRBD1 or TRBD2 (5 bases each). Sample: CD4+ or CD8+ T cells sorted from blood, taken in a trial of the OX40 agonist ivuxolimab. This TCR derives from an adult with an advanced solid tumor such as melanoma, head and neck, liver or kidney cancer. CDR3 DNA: TGTGCCAGCGGGGGACGAGCCCCTCGAGTAGATACGCAGTATTTT. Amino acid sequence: CASGGRAPRVDTQYF.